The 30 T cell receptor beta chains reported below all come from one sample, sequenced in a study of T cell responses to AZD1222 COVID-19 vaccine (dated by TCRdb to the early 2020s). Read against the paper, the sample's time point label means: baseline before first vaccination. Library preparation was by the immunoSEQ multiplex PCR assay. Held by TCRdb, this immuneACCESS table contains in-frame sequences only and omits some clones. Under half of the omission traces to an unresolved V gene where checked; the cause of the rest is unknown. The sample table contains 120,000 or so clones; only one count was recorded for approximately 90% of them. The ten most abundant clones make up around 1.7% of the sample. This sample comprised peripheral blood, obtained on day 0 of AZD1222 vaccination. Receptors were obtained from an adult in good health.

This clone has more than one count but fewer than ten. The gene calls are TRBV11-2 and TRBJ2-6; D could derive from TRBD1 or TRBD2 (5 bases each). Looked up from germline, CDR1 is SGHAT and CDR2 is FQNNGV. Trimming shortened V by 3 bases and J by 2 bases, and 14 bases separated the two germline ends. The CDR3 sequence is 17 residues long. The CDR3 sequence is CASSFGDGGPGANVLTF. In DNA form, the CDR3 reads TGTGCCAGCAGCTTCGGGGACGGAGGACCTGGGGCCAACGTCCTGACTTTC.

This chain connects TRBV29-1 to TRBJ1-1, with D maybe TRBD1 (5 bases). In germline, CDR1 is SQVTM, CDR2 ANQGSEA. The CDR3 is 13 amino acids. V was clipped by 6 bases and J by 4 bases, with 15 bases between them. CDR3 sequence reads: CSVLSPGFTEAFF. Here the CDR3 DNA reads TGCAGCGTCCTCTCCCCAGGGTTCACTGAAGCTTTCTTT.

This clone came up once. V is TRBV19 and J is TRBJ2-3; TRBD2 might be the D (6 bases). The CDR3 runs to 15 residues. V was clipped by 10 bases and J by 5 bases, with 22 bases between them. CDR1 LNHDA and CDR2 SQIVND come from the germline V gene (reference sequence). CDR3 loop: CATLPWGSSVDTQYF. DNA for the CDR3: TGTGCCACCCTCCCTTGGGGGTCTAGCGTAGATACGCAGTATTTT.

Comment on this clone: This sample also contains other DNA sequences that code for the same CDR3. V is TRBV6-6 and J is TRBJ1-2; a weak D match, TRBD1 (6 bases). Trimming stripped 4 bases from V and 6 bases from J, with 9 bases between. Germline CDR1 is MNHNY and CDR2 is SVGAGI (reference sequence). The CDR3 covers 12 residues. The CDR3 reads CASSLQGDGYTF. The CDR3 DNA reads TGTGCCAGCAGTTTACAGGGAGATGGCTACACCTTC.

In DNA, the CDR3 is TGTGCCAGCAGCCTCAGTGGGGGGGACAATTCACCCCTCCACTTT. Its protein product is CASSLSGGDNSPLHF. The chain recombines TRBV6-5 with TRBJ1-6; tentatively, D is TRBD1 (5 bases). In germline, CDR1 is MNHEY, CDR2 SVGAGI. There are 15 residues in the CDR3. Trimming cost V 6 bases and J 7 bases, with 16 bases left between them.

The chain has TRBV5-1 and TRBJ2-7, with TRBD1 as a possible D gene (5 bases). The V gene's germline CDR1 is SGHRS and CDR2 YFSETQ. The V and J ends lost 4 bases and 12 bases respectively, with 17 bases between them. The CDR3 extends over 12 amino acids. DNA for the CDR3: TGCGCCAGCAGCCATTCTAACAGGCACCTGTACTTC. This sequence encodes CASSHSNRHLYF.

V usage is TRBV24-1 and J usage is TRBJ1-1; no definite D call. Germline CDR1 reads KGHDR; CDR2 reads SFDVKD. Trimming left V 4 bases short and J 5 bases short, with 16 bases between. The CDR3 consists of 15 residues. CDR3 bases: TGTGCCACCAGTGACCCGCCCTGGATGTGTACTGAAGCTTTCTTT. Amino acids: CATSDPPWMCTEAFF.

The chain is built from TRBV6-1 and TRBJ1-1, with TRBD1 matching over 9 bases. CDR1 and CDR2 (germline): MNHNS, SASEGT. With 3 bases clipped from V and 8 bases from J, the junction kept 1 base outside the gene matches. The CDR3 has 12 amino acids. The CDR3 protein is CASSDGTGEAFF. CDR3 sequence (DNA): TGTGCCAGCAGTGACGGGACAGGGGAAGCTTTCTTT.

V gene TRBV3-1 (or the pseudogene TRBV3-2) combines with J gene TRBJ2-7, with D perhaps TRBD2 (6 bases). In germline, CDR1 is LGHDT, CDR2 YNNKEL (reference sequence). Trimming took off 4 bases at V and 1 base at J, with 11 bases between the two ends. The CDR3 loop spans 14 amino acids. CDR3 DNA: TGTGCCAGCAGCCTGGGAGCGGGTTCCTACGAGCAGTACTTC. This translates into CASSLGAGSYEQYF.

The chain carries TRBV6-5 and TRBJ1-1; D perhaps matches TRBD1 (5 bases). CDR1 is MNHEY and CDR2 is SVGAGI in the germline V gene. The CDR3 runs 13 residues. V was trimmed by 6 bases and J by 4 bases, leaving 12 bases between them. DNA of the CDR3: TGTGCCAGCAGGCGGCCGGGACGCACTGAAGCTTTCTTT. This encodes CASRRPGRTEAFF.

The chain is built from TRBV6-5 and TRBJ2-7; 7 bases are a match to TRBD2. Unmatched junction bases numbered 10, after V lost 2 bases and J lost 3 bases. This CDR3 region has 16 residues. CDR1 is MNHEY, CDR2 SVGAGI, per germline. The CDR3 here is CASSYGGVGVSYEQYF. In DNA form, the CDR3 reads TGTGCCAGCAGTTACGGGGGGGTGGGAGTAAGCTACGAGCAGTACTTC.

The V call is TRBV30, the J call TRBJ2-1, with D perhaps matching TRBD2 (6 bases). This CDR3 is built from 16 residues. Germline CDR1 reads GTSNPN; CDR2 reads SVGIG (reference sequence). Deletions cut 8 bases from V and 8 bases from J, with 28 bases between. The CDR3 nucleotides read TGTGCCACGAACCCCATACCGCCCCTACTAGCCTATGAGCAGTTCTTC. Protein product: CATNPIPPLLAYEQFF.

The CDR3: CASSSKGVSVITGELFF. The CDR3 DNA sequence: TGTGCCAGCAGTTCAAAAGGGGTATCGGTGATCACCGGGGAGCTGTTTTTT. This chain uses TRBV27 with TRBJ2-2; D is perhaps TRBD1 (5 bases). Trimming stripped 4 bases from V and 4 bases from J, with 19 bases between. The CDR3 extends over 17 amino acids. CDR1 MNHEY and CDR2 SMNVEV come from the germline V gene (reference sequence).

This rearrangement joins TRBV4-3 to TRBJ1-1; D not certain. CDR3 size: 14 residues. V was trimmed by 1 base and J by 1 base, leaving 7 bases between them. CDR1 LGHNA and CDR2 YSLEER come from the germline V gene. Written as DNA, the CDR3 is TGCGCCAGCAGCCAAGTTGGACGGAACACTGAAGCTTTCTTT. It encodes CASSQVGRNTEAFF.

This chain links TRBV2 with TRBJ1-3; 8 nucleotides match TRBD1. Germline CDR1 and CDR2: SNHLY and FYNNEI. The junction had 6 bases not matched to a gene; V was cut back by 8 bases and J by 3 bases. The length of the CDR3 is 14 residues. CDR3 DNA sequence: TGTGCCAGCCAAACAGGGGGGGGTGGAAACACCATATATTTT. Translation: CASQTGGGGNTIYF.

This clone came up once. V and J are TRBV19 and TRBJ1-2; D uncertain. V was pared by 1 base and J by 1 base, with 7 bases between. The germline V gene encodes CDR1 LNHDA and CDR2 SQIVND (reference sequence). The CDR3 has 14 residues. CDR3: CASSIVGSNYGYTF. Here the CDR3 DNA reads TGTGCCAGTAGTATAGTCGGCAGTAACTATGGCTACACCTTC.

The rearrangement joins TRBV2 to TRBJ1-1; 9 bases fit TRBD1. The trim removed 5 bases at V and 5 bases at J, leaving 6 bases unmatched. The germline V gene has CDR1 SNHLY and CDR2 FYNNEI. This CDR3 has 14 residues. The DNA for the CDR3 is TGTGCCAGCAGTTGGGACAGGGTCGGGACTGAAGCTTTCTTT. This sequence encodes CASSWDRVGTEAFF. Using reference TRBV2 and TRBJ1-1 for the parts outside the CDR3, the full variable domain is EPEVTQTPSHQVTQMGQEVILRCVPISNHLYFYWYRQILGQKVEFLVSFYNNEISEKSEIFDDQFSVERPDGSNFTLKIRSTKLEDSAMYFCASSWDRVGTEAFFGQGTRLTVV.

The chain carries TRBV19 and TRBJ2-2; tentative D call: TRBD1 (6 bases). Germline values: CDR1 LNHDA, CDR2 SQIVND (reference sequence). V lost 4 bases to trimming and J lost 4 bases, with 16 bases between them. The CDR3 length is 16 residues. CDR3 coding DNA: TGTGCCAGTAGTAGGGGAACAGGGTACGTCACCGGGGAGCTGTTTTTT. The encoded protein is CASSRGTGYVTGELFF.

The chain combines TRBV29-1 with TRBJ1-6; maybe TRBD1 (6 bases). Germline V lookup: CDR1 SQVTM, CDR2 ANQGSEA. V was cut by 6 bases and J by 8 bases, with 14 bases left in between. The CDR3 runs 13 residues. The CDR3, as DNA: TGCAGCGTAGCGAGAGGGGGGGATTCACCCCTCCACTTT. This encodes CSVARGGDSPLHF.

CDR3 sequence: CASSRGDTNTEAFF. DNA for the CDR3: TGTGCCAGCAGCCGCGGGGACACGAACACTGAAGCTTTCTTT. J is TRBJ1-1 and V is TRBV7-9, with TRBD1 as a possible D gene (6 bases). The CDR3 covers 14 residues. The germline gives CDR1 SEHNR, CDR2 FQNEAQ (reference sequence). Trimming pared 5 bases from V and 1 base from J, leaving 11 bases between.

This clone appeared once. The chain carries TRBV6-2 or TRBV6-3 and TRBJ2-6, with D unclear. Trimming pared 5 bases from V and 0 bases from J, leaving 8 bases between. The CDR3 contains 15 residues. The germline gives CDR1 MNHEY, CDR2 SVGEGT. CDR3 sequence: CASSPGYSGANVLTF. CDR3 DNA: TGTGCCAGCAGTCCAGGCTACTCTGGGGCCAACGTCCTGACTTTC.

The CDR3 region has the DNA TGTGCCAGCAGCGAAGGGCGGAACACTGAAGCTTTCTTT. Translated, it gives CASSEGRNTEAFF. This chain connects TRBV13 to TRBJ1-1; no definite D call. V was cut by 5 bases and J by 1 base, with 8 bases left in between. The CDR3 sequence is 13 residues long. Germline V CDR1 and CDR2: PRHDT, FYEKMQ (reference sequence).

V usage is TRBV5-5 and J usage is TRBJ1-5; 8 bases are a match to TRBD1. The CDR3 length is 15 residues. CDR1 SGHKS and CDR2 YYEKEE come from the germline V gene (reference sequence). After removal of 1 base from V and 6 bases from J, the junction contained 6 bases not matched to a gene. The CDR3 bases are TGTGCCAGCAGCTTGCAGGGGGCGTACGGTCAGCCCCAGCATTTT. Residues: CASSLQGAYGQPQHF.

The genes are TRBV6-5 and TRBJ1-2, with 9 bases fitting TRBD1. V shed 3 bases, J shed 0 bases, and the junction held 5 bases outside the gene matches. CDR1 is MNHEY, CDR2 SVGAGI, per germline. The CDR3 has 16 amino acids. Written as DNA, the CDR3 is TGTGCCAGCAGTTATGGACAGGGGAAACCTAACTATGGCTACACCTTC. This encodes CASSYGQGKPNYGYTF.

The chain links TRBV12-5 to TRBJ1-5, with D hard to call. The V gene's germline CDR1 is LGHNT and CDR2 FRNRAP. This CDR3 is built from 16 residues. Trimming stripped 6 bases from V and 7 bases from J, with 22 bases between. CDR3 region: CASGPWRAGIVQPQHF. The CDR3 DNA reads as TGTGCTAGTGGACCCTGGAGGGCTGGGATCGTCCAGCCCCAGCATTTT.

J is TRBJ1-1 and V is TRBV2, with D perhaps matching TRBD1 (5 bases). Germline lookup yields CDR1 SNHLY and CDR2 FYNNEI. Trimming shortened V by 6 bases and J by 4 bases, and 12 bases separated the two germline ends. The CDR3 has 13 amino acids. Here the CDR3 DNA reads TGTGCCAGCAGAGGGGTGGAGGGCACTGAAGCTTTCTTT. This encodes CASRGVEGTEAFF.

The chain combines TRBV2 with TRBJ2-4, with D tentatively TRBD1 or TRBD2 (5 bases each). V lost 6 bases and J 0 bases, leaving 21 bases between the germline ends. CDR1 and CDR2 from the germline V gene are SNHLY and FYNNEI. The CDR3 covers 18 residues. The CDR3 coding sequence is TGTGCCAGCAGCGATGGAGGTAGGGACCACCTAGCCAAAAACATTCAGTACTTC. It is translated as CASSDGGRDHLAKNIQYF.

The chain has TRBV18 and TRBJ1-1; 8 positions match TRBD1. Germline V gene lookup returns CDR1 KGHSH and CDR2 LQKENI. The CDR3 spans 16 residues. V was clipped by 5 bases and J by 0 bases; unmatched bases: 8. The CDR3 bases are TGTGCCAGCTCATCCAGACAGGGGACCATGAACACTGAAGCTTTCTTT. Residues: CASSSRQGTMNTEAFF. Full variable domain (rest looked up from reference TRBV18 and TRBJ1-1): NAGVMQNPRHLVRRRGQEARLRCSPMKGHSHVYWYRQLPEEGLKFMVYLQKENIIDESGMPKERFSAEFPKEGPSILRIQQVVRGDSAAYFCASSSRQGTMNTEAFFGQGTRLTVV.

The V gene is TRBV11-3, the J gene TRBJ2-1; no definite D call. V was trimmed by 6 bases and J by 4 bases, leaving 4 bases between them. Germline V gene data show CDR1 as SGHNT and CDR2 as YENEEA. The length of the CDR3 is 11 residues. The CDR3 here is CASRPYNEQFF. The CDR3 bases are TGTGCCAGCAGACCGTACAATGAGCAGTTCTTC. Full variable domain (outside the CDR3, taken from reference TRBV11-3 and TRBJ2-1): EAGVVQSPRYKIIEKKQPVAFWCNPISGHNTLYWYLQNLGQGPELLIRYENEEAVDDSQLPKDRFSAERLKGVDSTLKIQPAELGDSAVYLCASRPYNEQFFGPGTRLTVL.

The chain couples TRBV19 to TRBJ2-5; 10 bases match TRBD2. V was clipped by 3 bases and J by 1 base; unmatched bases: 2. Germline assignment: CDR1 LNHDA and CDR2 SQIVND (reference sequence). This CDR3 is 15 amino acids long. Written as DNA, the CDR3 is TGTGCCAGTAGTATCCAGCGGGGGGGCCAAGAGACCCAGTACTTC. Translating it yields CASSIQRGGQETQYF.